A single sample is the source of the 10 T cell receptor beta chains below, sequenced in a study of identifying expanded T cells in peripheral blood. Clones were read by immunoSEQ multiplex PCR, and TCRdb kept only the in-frame ones, dropping some. Of approximately 130,000 clones listed, around 88% are singletons. The source material was blood. The origin of the receptors is a person between 18 and 75 years old in good health.

The V and J genes are TRBV5-3 and TRBJ2-3, with D uncertain. TRBV5-3 is filed as an ORF, its function uncertain. V was trimmed by 0 bases and J by 2 bases, leaving 10 bases between them. CDR3 length: 15 amino acids. This chain's CDR3 is CARSLGFPYTDTQYF. The CDR3 coding sequence is TGTGCCAGAAGCTTGGGTTTTCCCTACACAGATACGCAGTATTTT.

This chain uses TRBV19 with TRBJ1-3; no clear D. The CDR3 runs to 15 residues. From germline, CDR1 is LNHDA and CDR2 SQIVND (reference sequence). Trimming shortened V by 6 bases and J by 1 base, and 13 bases separated the two germline ends. The CDR3 region is CASRVQVSSGNTIYF. As DNA, the CDR3 is TGTGCCAGTAGAGTACAAGTCTCATCTGGAAACACCATATATTTT.

The genes are TRBV19 and TRBJ2-7; 7 bases line up with TRBD1. Looked up from germline, CDR1 is LNHDA and CDR2 is SQIVND (reference sequence). CDR3 length equals 13 residues. Unmatched junction bases numbered 3, after V lost 7 bases and J lost 0 bases. The CDR3: CASTQGVSYEQYF. CDR3 bases: TGTGCCAGTACTCAGGGGGTCTCCTACGAGCAGTACTTC. Based on the CDR3 plus reference TRBV19 and TRBJ2-7, the full variable domain is DGGITQSPKYLFRKEGQNVTLSCEQNLNHDAMYWYRQDPGQGLRLIYYSQIVNDFQKGDIAEGYSVSREKKESFPLTVTSAQKNPTAFYLCASTQGVSYEQYFGPGTRLTVT.

The chain combines TRBV7-8 with TRBJ2-2; D is uncertain. The CDR3 contains 16 residues. Germline CDR1 and CDR2: SGHVS and FQNEAQ. Trimming stripped 5 bases from V and 1 base from J, with 14 bases between. In DNA form, the CDR3 reads TGTGCCAGCAGCCCAGAGATGGCGTGGAACACCGGGGAGCTGTTTTTT. Amino acid sequence: CASSPEMAWNTGELFF.

This clone was seen a handful of times. The chain recombines TRBV9 with TRBJ2-3, with D tentatively TRBD1 (6 bases). Trimming removed 3 bases from V and 3 bases from J, with 14 bases in between. This CDR3 has 15 amino acids. In germline, CDR1 is SGDLS, CDR2 YYNGEE. The CDR3 protein is CASSEWDQGTDTQYF. The CDR3 nucleotides are TGTGCCAGCAGCGAGTGGGACCAGGGGACAGATACGCAGTATTTT.

The chain joins TRBV11-2 to TRBJ2-1; the D is unclear. V lost 0 bases and J 7 bases, leaving 10 bases between the germline ends. Looked up from germline, CDR1 is SGHAT and CDR2 is FQNNGV. The length of the CDR3 is 14 residues. CDR3 coding DNA: TGTGCCAGCAGCTTAGATTTAGCCCTTAATGAGCAGTTCTTC. Protein sequence: CASSLDLALNEQFF. The full variable domain, its missing parts supplied by reference TRBV11-2 and TRBJ2-1, is EAGVAQSPRYKIIEKRQSVAFWCNPISGHATLYWYQQILGQGPKLLIQFQNNGVVDDSQLPKDRFSAERLKGVDSTLKIQPAKLEDSAVYLCASSLDLALNEQFFGPGTRLTVL.

The chain employs TRBV27 and TRBJ2-5; D uncertain. Germline loops: CDR1 MNHEY, CDR2 SMNVEV (reference sequence). This CDR3 region has 16 residues. Trimming removed 5 bases from V and 4 bases from J, with 20 bases in between. CDR3 in DNA: TGTGCCAGCAGTCCCGGAGATAAAGCCTTCACAGAGACCCAGTACTTC. It is translated as CASSPGDKAFTETQYF.

The chain is built from TRBV10-1 and TRBJ1-1; TRBD1 agrees at 11 bases. V trimming: 7 bases; J trimming: 3 bases; junction bases outside the gene matches: 7. The CDR3 length is 15 residues. Looked up from germline, CDR1 is WNHNN and CDR2 is SYGVQD (reference sequence). In nucleotides, the CDR3 is TGCGCCAGCACGGGGACAGGGGGACTTGACACTGAAGCTTTCTTT. Encoded protein: CASTGTGGLDTEAFF.

The J gene is TRBJ1-1, the V gene TRBV5-1, with 9 bases aligning to TRBD1. This CDR3 has 15 residues. Germline V gene data show CDR1 as SGHRS and CDR2 as YFSETQ. Germline trimming cut 0 bases from V and 5 bases from J; bases unmatched to any gene: 5. In nucleotides, the CDR3 is TGCGCCAGCAGCTTGGAGACAGGGGGACGGACTGAAGCTTTCTTT. Translating gives CASSLETGGRTEAFF.

The chain recombines TRBV28 with TRBJ2-5; D is possibly TRBD1 (5 bases). The CDR3 loop spans 13 amino acids. Germline CDR1 is MDHEN and CDR2 is SYDVKM. Trimming removed 4 bases at V and 4 bases at J, with 10 bases between. CDR3 amino acids: CASSSDSRETQYF. CDR3 coding DNA: TGTGCCAGCAGTTCCGACAGTAGAGAGACCCAGTACTTC.